Below are 10 T cell receptor beta chains sequenced from a single sample in a study of spatial heterogeneity in lung cancer. TCRdb redid the calling of the 5' RACE reads with MiXCR, one entry per CDR3 protein. The data show 3,700 or so distinct CDR3 sequences, around 15% seen once. Findings and caveats of the study: Tumor mutation count correlated with how many alpha and beta TCRs expanded intratumorally.

Noted time point: sample taken at primary tumor resection. These receptors have no identified antigens. The sequenced sample was lung tumor tissue, obtained at surgery. The receptor set was obtained from a female donor with early-stage non-small cell lung cancer.

This clonotype is medium-sized in the sample. This chain joins TRBV6-2 or TRBV6-3 and TRBJ1-2; 7 bases map to TRBD1. The CDR3 runs to 14 residues. Looked up from germline, CDR1 is MNHEY and CDR2 is SVGEGT. The ends lost 7 bases at V and 6 bases at J; junction bases unmatched: 11. The DNA for the CDR3 is TGTGCCAGCACCAACTGGAGGGGGCTGGATGGCTACACCTTC. Translation gives CASTNWRGLDGYTF.

This clonotype has just a few counts. V usage is TRBV18 and J usage is TRBJ1-6; weak D call: TRBD1 (6 bases). Trimming took off 6 bases at V and 10 bases at J, with 13 bases between the two ends. The CDR3 loop spans 13 amino acids. Germline V gene data show CDR1 as KGHSH and CDR2 as LQKENI. The CDR3 protein is CASSDRRDSPLHF. The CDR3 nucleotides are TGTGCCAGCTCTGACAGGAGGGACTCACCCCTCCACTTT. The full variable domain, rest sourced from reference TRBV18 and TRBJ1-6, is NAGVMQNPRHLVRRRGQEARLRCSPMKGHSHVYWYRQLPEEGLKFMVYLQKENIIDESGMPKERFSAEFPKEGPSILRIQQVVRGDSAAYFCASSDRRDSPLHFGNGTRLTVT.

This clonotype was found many times. The V call is TRBV12-3 or TRBV12-4, the J call TRBJ2-3, with D perhaps TRBD2 (5 bases). The CDR3 contains 14 residues. Between the trimmed V and J ends, which lost 3 bases and 6 bases, there was a span of 13 bases. Here the CDR3 DNA reads TGTGCCAGCAGTTTTCTGGGGAGTGCTGATACGCAGTATTTT. It codes for CASSFLGSADTQYF.

This clonotype is medium-sized (0.01 to 0.1%) within its sample. The CDR3 nucleotides read TGTGCCAGTAGTATCGGGAAAACAACTAATGAAAAACTGTTTTTT. This sequence encodes CASSIGKTTNEKLFF. The chain links TRBV19 to TRBJ1-4, with no clear D. This CDR3 has 15 residues. The V and J ends lost 3 bases and 0 bases respectively, with 8 bases between them. CDR1 and CDR2 from the germline V gene are LNHDA and SQIVND (reference sequence).

By its share, this clonotype is medium-sized. The chain uses TRBV7-2 and TRBJ1-5, with D possibly being TRBD1 (5 bases). The CDR3 sequence is 17 residues long. Trimming pared 5 bases from V and 0 bases from J, leaving 17 bases between. Per the germline V gene, CDR1 is SGHTA and CDR2 is FQGNSA. The CDR3 DNA sequence: TGTGCCAGCAGCCCCTTGGGGGTCCCCTATAGCAATCAGCCCCAGCATTTT. As protein: CASSPLGVPYSNQPQHF.

Relative to its sample, this clonotype is medium-sized (0.01 to 0.1%). The J gene is TRBJ1-1, the V gene TRBV20-1; D ambiguous. CDR1 and CDR2 from the germline V gene are DFQATT and SNEGSKA (reference sequence). Trimming took off 5 bases at V and 3 bases at J, with 10 bases between the two ends. There are 12 residues in the CDR3. The CDR3 region is CSAGLGHTEAFF. DNA of the CDR3: TGCAGTGCTGGGTTAGGGCACACTGAAGCTTTCTTT.

By frequency in the sample, this clonotype is medium-sized (0.01 to 0.1%). This chain links TRBV5-1 with TRBJ1-1, with a possible D match to TRBD1 (6 bases). Per germline, CDR1 SGHRS and CDR2 YFSETQ. Trimming cost V 4 bases and J 1 base, with 8 bases left between them. The CDR3 extends over 13 amino acids. CDR3 sequence (DNA): TGCGCCAGCAGCCAGGACAGGAACACTGAAGCTTTCTTT. Translated: CASSQDRNTEAFF.

V usage is TRBV12-3 or TRBV12-4 and J usage is TRBJ2-5; 10 bases are shared with TRBD2. V lost 4 bases to trimming and J lost 5 bases; unmatched junction nucleotides: 1. The CDR3 is 13 residues long. The CDR3 nucleotides read TGTGCCAGCAGTTCGGGACTAGCGGAGACCCAGTACTTC. Protein product: CASSSGLAETQYF.

CDR3: CASSSSGVDPSTDTQYF. The DNA for the CDR3 is TGTGCCAGCAGTTCCTCCGGGGTCGACCCTAGCACAGATACGCAGTATTTT. The chain uses TRBV27 and TRBJ2-3, with D possibly being TRBD2 (5 bases). CDR3 size: 17 residues. Germline V CDR1 and CDR2: MNHEY, SMNVEV (reference sequence). Trimming stripped 4 bases from V and 0 bases from J, with 17 bases between.

This clonotype was found once. This chain joins TRBV5-4 and TRBJ1-6, with D maybe TRBD1 (5 bases). The CDR3 has 14 amino acids. Germline V gives CDR1 SGHNT, CDR2 YYREEE (reference sequence). With 0 bases removed from V and 9 bases from J, the gap between germline ends came to 10 bases. As DNA, the CDR3 is TGTGCCAGCAGCTTGGCAGGGTCGAGTTCACCCCTCCACTTT. Protein: CASSLAGSSSPLHF. The variable domain in full, with the rest retrieved from reference TRBV5-4 and TRBJ1-6, is ETGVTQSPTHLIKTRGQQVTLRCSSQSGHNTVSWYQQALGQGPQFIFQYYREEENGRGNFPPRFSGLQFPNYSSELNVNALELDDSALYLCASSLAGSSSPLHFGNGTRLTVT.